The 6 T cell receptor beta chains listed next were all sequenced from one sample in a study of blood T cells in healthy people across ages. Together with a sample-barcoded 5' primer, a J-beta primer mix was included in a second PCR lasting roughly 6 to 12 cycles. TCRdb analysed the 5' RACE reads with MiXCR anew, one entry per CDR3 protein. There are roughly 720,000 distinct CDR3 sequences in the sample; about 55% occur only once, and around 40% lies in the top ten. The sample taken for sequencing was blood. The receptor source for this set is a man aged 80 or over in good health.

V and J are TRBV11-2 and TRBJ2-2; 7 bases fit TRBD2. The length of the CDR3 is 19 residues. CDR1 and CDR2 (germline): SGHAT, FQNNGV. V was pared by 2 bases and J by 4 bases, with 16 bases of the junction left unmatched. CDR3 nucleotides: TGTGCCAGCAGCTTATTAGCGGGTGGGAGGCAGGGTTTCACCGGGGAGCTGTTTTTT. Encoded protein: CASSLLAGGRQGFTGELFF.

The chain carries TRBV3-1 and TRBJ2-1; TRBD2 matches 9 bases. Germline V CDR1 and CDR2: LGHDT, YNNKEL (reference sequence). The trim removed 5 bases at V and 5 bases at J, leaving 16 bases unmatched. The CDR3 has 18 residues. The CDR3 loop reads CASSAGTSLGPAHNEQFF. DNA for the CDR3: TGTGCCAGCAGCGCAGGGACTAGCCTCGGCCCGGCTCACAATGAGCAGTTCTTC.

J is TRBJ2-4 and V is TRBV18; D not resolved. The J call may be faulty, since TRBJ2-5 better matches the DNA end. Germline V lookup: CDR1 KGHSH, CDR2 LQKENI. The CDR3 loop spans 12 amino acids. This CDR3 is CASSPFTETQYF. The DNA for the CDR3 is TGTGCCAGCTCACCCTTCACCGAGACCCAGTACTTC.

There are a few counts of this clonotype. The rearrangement uses TRBV29-1 and TRBJ1-2, with D possibly TRBD1 on 5 matching bases. From germline, CDR1 is SQVTM and CDR2 ANQGSEA. V was trimmed by 4 bases and J by 5 bases, leaving 14 bases between them. This CDR3 comprises 13 residues. CDR3 sequence (DNA): TGCAGCGTTGGGCAGGGAGCGGGGTATGGCTACACCTTC. It specifies CSVGQGAGYGYTF.

This clonotype was detected many times. The rearrangement joins TRBV7-2 to TRBJ2-3; the D call may be TRBD1 or TRBD2 (5 bases each). Germline V CDR1 and CDR2: SGHTA, FQGNSA. The V end lost 3 bases, the J end lost 1 base, and 11 bases lay between the germline ends. The CDR3 contains 15 residues. CDR3 sequence (DNA): TGTGCCAGCAGCTTTGGTCGAGGGGGCACAGATACGCAGTATTTT. It encodes CASSFGRGGTDTQYF.

This clonotype came up a few times. V is TRBV5-1 and J is TRBJ2-5; D is ambiguous. The CDR3 sequence is 10 residues long. V was clipped by 8 bases and J by 13 bases, with 15 bases between them. Germline V gene lookup returns CDR1 SGHRS and CDR2 YFSETQ. This CDR3 reads CARAWSPAYF. CDR3 nucleotide sequence: TGCGCCAGAGCTTGGTCGCCCGCGTACTTC.